This T cell receptor beta chain was profiled in a study of cytomegalovirus exposure and HLA in healthy donors. Germline V gene lookup returns CDR1 LNHDA and CDR2 SQIVND (reference sequence). V shed 6 bases and J 3 bases; nucleotides not matched to a gene: 8. This CDR3 is built from 15 residues. Both 60 Vbeta primers and 13 Jbeta primers went into the PCR. Here immunoSEQ multiplex PCR was the method, and the copy in TCRdb shows in-frame clones only, minus some. The sample contains 150,000 to 200,000 clones, roughly 85% of which appear only once. This clonotype was obtained from a woman in her fifties or sixties in good health and CMV-seronegative. Specimen: PBMCs. The chain joins TRBV19 to TRBJ2-7; 10 bases line up with TRBD1. CDR3 protein: CASSRSGQGHYEQYF. The CDR3, as DNA: TGTGCCAGTAGCCGTTCGGGACAGGGGCACTACGAGCAGTACTTC.